This T cell receptor beta chain was documented in a study of shared T cell receptors in the human thymus. This CDR3 comprises 11 residues. Germline V CDR1 and CDR2: GTSNPN, SVGIG (reference sequence). The V end lost 1 base, the J end lost 7 bases, and 7 bases lay between the germline ends. Here immunoSEQ multiplex PCR was the method, and the copy in TCRdb shows in-frame clones only, minus some. The data hold 700,000 or so clones, with 80% to 90% observed a single time. The sample also formed part of further work on human thymus T cells. That paper notes: Related research described strongly overlapping thymic repertoires in unrelated people.

V is TRBV30 and J is TRBJ1-1; D is unresolved. The specimen sequenced was thymocytes. The clonotype originates from a girl less than two years old with a congenital heart defect. The CDR3 here is CAWSELFEAFF. The CDR3 DNA sequence: TGTGCCTGGAGTGAACTTTTTGAAGCTTTCTTT. Looking up the rest from reference TRBV30 and TRBJ1-1 gives the full variable domain: SQTIHQWPATLVQPVGSPLSLECTVEGTSNPNLYWYRQAAGRGLQLLFYSVGIGQISSEVPQNLSASRPQDRQFILSSKKLLLSDSGFYLCAWSELFEAFFGQGTRLTVV.